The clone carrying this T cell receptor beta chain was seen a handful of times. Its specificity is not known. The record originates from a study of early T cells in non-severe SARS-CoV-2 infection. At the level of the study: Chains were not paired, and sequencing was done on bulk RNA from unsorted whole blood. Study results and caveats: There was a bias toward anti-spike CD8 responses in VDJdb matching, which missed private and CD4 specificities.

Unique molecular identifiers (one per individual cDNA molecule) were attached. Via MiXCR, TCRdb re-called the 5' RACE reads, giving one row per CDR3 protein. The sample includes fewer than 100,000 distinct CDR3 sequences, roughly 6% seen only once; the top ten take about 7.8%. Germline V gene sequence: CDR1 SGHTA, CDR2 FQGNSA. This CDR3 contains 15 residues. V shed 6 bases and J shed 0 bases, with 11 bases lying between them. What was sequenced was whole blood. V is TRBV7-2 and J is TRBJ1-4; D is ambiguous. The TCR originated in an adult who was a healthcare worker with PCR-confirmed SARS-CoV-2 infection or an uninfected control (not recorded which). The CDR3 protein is CASRAMPATNEKLFF. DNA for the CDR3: TGTGCCAGCAGGGCGATGCCTGCAACTAATGAAAAACTGTTTTTT.